This T cell receptor (beta chain) emerged from a study of identical twins. General study results and limits: Out-of-frame beta chain sequences displayed weaker excess sharing between twins. Cross-sectional statistics underpinned the conclusions; the same donors were not followed.

The CDR3 totals 21 residues. CDR1 and CDR2 (germline): SGHTA, FQGNSA. The V and J ends lost 0 bases and 0 bases, in that order; junction bases with no gene match: 11. The cDNA had a unique molecular identifier and a template-switch universal primer site. TCRdb recomputed calls from the 5' RACE reads with MiXCR, one row per CDR3 protein. In the table there are around 960,000 distinct CDR3 sequences, approximately 13% of which are singletons. Concerning this clonotype itself: As yet, its antigen is unknown.

The sample also formed part of further work on yellow fever vaccine responses in identical twins. That publication notes: Twin vaccine T cell responses reportedly seemed partly convergent, partly personalized.

V and J are TRBV7-2 and TRBJ2-1, with 13 bases lining up with TRBD2. The sample was PBMCs. The receptor's source is a young woman in good health. CDR3 region: CASSLALFTSGGAGSYNEQFF. In nucleotides, the CDR3 is TGTGCCAGCAGCTTAGCCCTCTTCACTAGCGGGGGGGCCGGCTCCTACAATGAGCAGTTCTTC.